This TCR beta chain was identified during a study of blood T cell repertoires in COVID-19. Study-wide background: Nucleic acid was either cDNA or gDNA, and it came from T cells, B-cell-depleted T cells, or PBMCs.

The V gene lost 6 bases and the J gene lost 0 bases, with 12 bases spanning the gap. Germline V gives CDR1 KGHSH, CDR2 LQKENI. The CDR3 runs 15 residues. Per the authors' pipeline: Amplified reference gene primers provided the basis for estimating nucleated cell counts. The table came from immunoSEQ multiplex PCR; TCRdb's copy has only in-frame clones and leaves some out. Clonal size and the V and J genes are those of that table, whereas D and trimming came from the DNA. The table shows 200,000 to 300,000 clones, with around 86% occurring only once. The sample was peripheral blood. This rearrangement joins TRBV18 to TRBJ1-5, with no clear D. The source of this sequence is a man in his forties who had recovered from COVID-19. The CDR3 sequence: CASSLGLNSNQPQHF. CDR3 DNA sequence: TGTGCCAGCTCCCTCGGACTCAATAGCAATCAGCCCCAGCATTTT.